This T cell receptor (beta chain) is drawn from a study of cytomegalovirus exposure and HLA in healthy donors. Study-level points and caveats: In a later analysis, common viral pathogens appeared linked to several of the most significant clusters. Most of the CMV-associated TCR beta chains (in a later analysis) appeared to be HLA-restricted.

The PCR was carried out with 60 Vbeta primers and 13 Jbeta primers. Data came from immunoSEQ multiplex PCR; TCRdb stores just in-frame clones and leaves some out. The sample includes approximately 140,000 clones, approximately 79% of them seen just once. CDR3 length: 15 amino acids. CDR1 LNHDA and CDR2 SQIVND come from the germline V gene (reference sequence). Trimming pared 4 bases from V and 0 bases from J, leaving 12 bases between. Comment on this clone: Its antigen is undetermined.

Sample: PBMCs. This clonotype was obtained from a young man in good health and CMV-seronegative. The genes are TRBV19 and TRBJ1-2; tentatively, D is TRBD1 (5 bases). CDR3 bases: TGTGCCAGTAGTAAGGGGTCGAGGACTAACTATGGCTACACCTTC. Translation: CASSKGSRTNYGYTF.